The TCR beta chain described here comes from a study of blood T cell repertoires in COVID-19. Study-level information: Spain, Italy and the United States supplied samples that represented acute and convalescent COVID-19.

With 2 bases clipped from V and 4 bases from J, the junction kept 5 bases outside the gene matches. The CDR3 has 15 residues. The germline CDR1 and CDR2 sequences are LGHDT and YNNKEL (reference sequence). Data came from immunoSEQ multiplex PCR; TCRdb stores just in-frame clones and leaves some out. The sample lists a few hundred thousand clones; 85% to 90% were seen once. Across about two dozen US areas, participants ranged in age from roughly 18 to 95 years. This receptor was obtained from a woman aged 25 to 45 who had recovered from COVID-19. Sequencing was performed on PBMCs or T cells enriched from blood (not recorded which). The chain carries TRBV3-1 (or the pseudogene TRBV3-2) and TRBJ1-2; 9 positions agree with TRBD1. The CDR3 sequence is CASSQRGQGCYGYTF. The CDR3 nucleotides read TGTGCCAGCAGCCAAAGGGGACAGGGATGCTATGGCTACACCTTC.